The present T cell receptor beta chain was sequenced within a study of CD8 T cells in ankylosing spondylitis. Study-wide results and limits: Seven to nine highly homologous variants made up a TCR beta motif, and this motif appeared characteristic of ankylosing spondylitis blood.

Each CDR3 protein gets one entry after TCRdb re-called the 5' RACE reads with MiXCR. The sample contains roughly 490,000 distinct CDR3 sequences, 5.3% of which appear only once. Germline values: CDR1 MNHEY, CDR2 SVGAGI. Trimming cost V 2 bases and J 5 bases; bases outside gene matches: 5. This CDR3 comprises 14 residues. The table lists this clonotype with many counts. Its antigen is unidentified. The sample comprised blood, either unsorted or a sorted T cell fraction (not recorded which). The receptor was derived from a male donor with ankylosing spondylitis. The V call is TRBV6-5, the J call TRBJ2-5; TRBD2 aligns across 7 bases. DNA for the CDR3: TGTGCCAGCAGTTACCTCGGGGGGATGGAGACCCAGTACTTC. Translation: CASSYLGGMETQYF.